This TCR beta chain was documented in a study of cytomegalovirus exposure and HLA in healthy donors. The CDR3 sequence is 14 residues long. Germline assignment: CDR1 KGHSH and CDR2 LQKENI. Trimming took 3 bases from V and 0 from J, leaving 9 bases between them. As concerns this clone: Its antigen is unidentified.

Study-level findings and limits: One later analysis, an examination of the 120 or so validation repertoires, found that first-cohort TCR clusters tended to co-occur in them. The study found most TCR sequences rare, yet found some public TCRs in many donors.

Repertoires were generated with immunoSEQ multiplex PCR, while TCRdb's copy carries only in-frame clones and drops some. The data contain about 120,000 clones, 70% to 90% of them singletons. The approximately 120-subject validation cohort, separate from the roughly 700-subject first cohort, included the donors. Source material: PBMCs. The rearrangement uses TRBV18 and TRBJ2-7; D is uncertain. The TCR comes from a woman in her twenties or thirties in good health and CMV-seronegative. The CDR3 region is CASSPPTGSYEQYF. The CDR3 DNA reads TGTGCCAGCTCACCTCCAACGGGCTCCTACGAGCAGTACTTC.